This T cell receptor beta chain was sequenced during a study of T-cell memory formation after mild COVID-19. Study-wide findings and caveats: Clones shrinking between day 15 and 85 showed a balanced CD4/CD8 split, and those that grew later tilted toward CD4+. Contracting CD8+ clones were enriched in EMRA, CD4+ mainly in CM and EM.

Germline trimming cut 5 bases from V and 4 bases from J; bases unmatched to any gene: 4. This CDR3 spans 15 amino acids. The germline gives CDR1 SGHRS, CDR2 YFSETQ. The table lists this clonotype with many counts. Its cognate antigen is unknown. Constant-segment primers and 5'RACE yielded cDNA libraries for TCR alpha and TCR beta, each carrying sample barcodes and UMIs. TCRdb passed the 5' RACE reads through MiXCR, listing each CDR3 protein once. This sample has 120,000 to 150,000 distinct CDR3 sequences; roughly 6.2% occur once, and the top ten carry roughly 2.1%. The chain has TRBV5-1 and TRBJ2-1; TRBD2 aligns across 12 bases. The origin of this receptor is an adult woman who had mild COVID-19 (a few samples of this study predate the infection). Cell type and time point are not known. Sequenced sample: PBMCs or a T cell subset sorted from them (not recorded which). The CDR3: CASRLTSGGYNEQFF. The CDR3 nucleotides read TGCGCCAGCAGACTGACTAGCGGGGGTTACAATGAGCAGTTCTTC. Supplemented by reference TRBV5-1 and TRBJ2-1, the full variable domain reads KAGVTQTPRYLIKTRGQQVTLSCSPISGHRSVSWYQQTPGQGLQFLFEYFSETQRNKGNFPGRFSGRQFSNSRSEMNVSTLELGDSALYLCASRLTSGGYNEQFFGPGTRLTVL.